This T cell receptor beta chain was obtained from a study of OX40 agonist ivuxolimab in advanced cancers. Notes on the study in general: Dosing at 0.1 to 3.0 mg/kg was accompanied by clonal expansion of CD4+ and CD8+ blood T cells by week 6.

CDR3 length: 12 amino acids. V was pared by 0 bases and J by 6 bases, with 9 bases between. Per germline, CDR1 GTSNPN and CDR2 SVGIG (reference sequence). About this clone itself: Its target is unknown.

Blood samples were obtained at baseline, cycle 4 day 1, and cycle 7 day 1. The assay was immunoSEQ multiplex PCR, and TCRdb's table has in-frame clones only and misses some. Among about 93,000 clones listed, 92% were seen once. The chain recombines TRBV30 with TRBJ2-7, with D possibly being TRBD1 (5 bases). Sequences were derived from CD4+ or CD8+ T cells sorted from blood, sampled in a trial of the OX40 agonist ivuxolimab. The TCR comes from an adult with an advanced solid tumor such as melanoma, head and neck, liver or kidney cancer. This CDR3 reads CAWSVVQGEQYF. In DNA, the CDR3 is TGTGCCTGGAGTGTCGTTCAGGGCGAGCAGTACTTC.